The clone carrying this TCR beta chain was counted ten times or more. The entry originates in a study of early T cells in non-severe SARS-CoV-2 infection. Looked up from germline, CDR1 is SGHAT and CDR2 is FQNNGV. This CDR3 region has 17 residues. V lost 5 bases, J lost 0 bases, and 20 bases lay in between. In TCRdb, the 5' RACE reads were re-called with MiXCR into one record per CDR3 protein. The table lists about 32,000 distinct CDR3 sequences, 5% to 6.5% of them singletons. The J gene is TRBJ2-7, the V gene TRBV11-2; D assignment may be TRBD1 or TRBD2 (5 bases each). The source is an adult who was a healthcare worker with PCR-confirmed SARS-CoV-2 infection or an uninfected control (not recorded which). Sequenced material: whole blood. CDR3 region: CASSALTGTSSSYEQYF. Here the CDR3 DNA reads TGTGCCAGCAGCGCACTAACCGGGACCTCCAGCTCCTACGAGCAGTACTTC.